Below, 18 T cell receptor beta chains from the same sample are listed, as sequenced in a study of CD8+ T cells in alopecia areata. As to treatment: oral pan-JAK inhibitor, 5-10 mg twice daily. Reverse transcribed after extraction, RNA yielded cDNA as the sequencing template. The repertoire was sequenced with immunoSEQ multiplex PCR; TCRdb's copy has only in-frame clones and lacks some. The sample carries 90,000 to 120,000 clones, roughly 84% recorded once. The source was CD8+ T cells sorted from blood, collected at week 24, from a patient treated with tofacitinib. These receptors all come from a human donor with alopecia areata.

The chain couples TRBV27 to TRBJ2-1, with D possibly being TRBD1 or TRBD2 (6 bases each). Germline loops: CDR1 MNHEY, CDR2 SMNVEV (reference sequence). The CDR3 is made up of 15 amino acids. The germline V and J ends were trimmed by 3 bases and 7 bases, with 16 bases remaining between them. CDR3 region: CASSFKGGVQNEQFF. The CDR3 DNA sequence: TGTGCCAGCAGTTTTAAGGGGGGCGTTCAAAATGAGCAGTTCTTC.

The chain links TRBV5-1 to TRBJ2-3; possible D gene TRBD2, 6 bases. The V and J ends lost 0 bases and 5 bases respectively, with 13 bases between them. The CDR3 covers 15 residues. CDR1 is SGHRS and CDR2 is YFSETQ in the germline V gene. CDR3 in amino acids: CASSLDRVGGDTQYF. CDR3 coding DNA: TGCGCCAGCAGCTTGGATCGTGTCGGGGGAGATACGCAGTATTTT. Full variable domain (outside the CDR3, taken from reference TRBV5-1 and TRBJ2-3): KAGVTQTPRYLIKTRGQQVTLSCSPISGHRSVSWYQQTPGQGLQFLFEYFSETQRNKGNFPGRFSGRQFSNSRSEMNVSTLELGDSALYLCASSLDRVGGDTQYFGPGTRLTVL.

This chain connects TRBV7-9 to TRBJ1-1, with 10 nucleotides matching TRBD1. J gave up 3 bases and V 7 bases, and 8 bases lay outside the gene matches. CDR1 is SEHNR and CDR2 is FQNEAQ in the germline V gene (reference sequence). This CDR3 has 15 amino acids. CDR3: CASTEGQGIYTEAFF. For the CDR3, the DNA is TGTGCCAGCACCGAGGGACAGGGGATCTACACTGAAGCTTTCTTT.

V usage is TRBV29-1 and J usage is TRBJ2-3, with no clear D. Germline assignment: CDR1 SQVTM and CDR2 ANQGSEA. Trimming cost V 0 bases and J 6 bases, with 19 bases left between them. This CDR3 contains 16 residues. The CDR3 sequence: CSVEDARKEMIDTQYF. The CDR3, as DNA: TGCAGCGTTGAAGATGCCAGGAAGGAAATGATTGATACGCAGTATTTT.

The chain employs TRBV11-3 and TRBJ2-2; 8 bases are a match to TRBD1. With V trimmed by 6 bases and J by 1 base, 7 bases remained unmatched. This CDR3 has 16 residues. The V gene's germline CDR1 is SGHNT and CDR2 YENEEA. CDR3 DNA sequence: TGTGCCAGCAGGGTCACCGGGACAGGGAACACCGGGGAGCTGTTTTTT. This gives the protein CASRVTGTGNTGELFF.

This chain links TRBV5-1 with TRBJ2-7, with 9 bases identical to TRBD2. This CDR3 has 14 amino acids. CDR1 is SGHRS and CDR2 is YFSETQ in the germline V gene. V lost 3 bases and J lost 0; bases outside the gene matches: 1. CDR3 region: CASSSSGASYEQYF. CDR3 coding DNA: TGCGCCAGCAGCTCTAGCGGGGCCTCCTACGAGCAGTACTTC.

This chain joins TRBV2 and TRBJ2-5; 10 positions match TRBD2. Germline V gene data show CDR1 as SNHLY and CDR2 as FYNNEI. The trim removed 6 bases at V and 2 bases at J, leaving 3 bases unmatched. The CDR3 covers 14 residues. The CDR3 protein is CASSTSGVQETQYF. The CDR3 DNA sequence: TGTGCCAGCAGCACTAGCGGGGTACAAGAGACCCAGTACTTC. Looking up the rest from reference TRBV2 and TRBJ2-5 gives the full variable domain: EPEVTQTPSHQVTQMGQEVILRCVPISNHLYFYWYRQILGQKVEFLVSFYNNEISEKSEIFDDQFSVERPDGSNFTLKIRSTKLEDSAMYFCASSTSGVQETQYFGPGTRLLVL.

V gene TRBV4-3 combines with J gene TRBJ1-2, with 9 bases fitting TRBD1. CDR3 size: 15 residues. Trimming cost V 3 bases and J 4 bases; bases outside gene matches: 6. CDR1 and CDR2 from the germline V gene are LGHNA and YSLEER. The DNA of the CDR3 is TGCGCCAGCAGCCAGACCGGGACAGGGATCTATGGCTACACCTTC. Its translation: CASSQTGTGIYGYTF.

The V gene is TRBV7-6, the J gene TRBJ2-7; 7 bases map to TRBD1. Per the germline V gene, CDR1 is SGHVS and CDR2 is FNYEAQ. V was pared by 5 bases and J by 6 bases, with 4 bases of the junction left unmatched. This CDR3 spans 12 amino acids. CDR3 amino acids: CASSHGTVEQYF. CDR3 in DNA: TGTGCCAGCAGCCACGGGACAGTCGAGCAGTACTTC.

V usage is TRBV29-1 and J usage is TRBJ2-7; 11 bases line up with TRBD1. Germline loops: CDR1 SQVTM, CDR2 ANQGSEA. J lost 7 bases, V lost 4 bases, and 6 bases had no gene match. The CDR3 covers 13 residues. The CDR3 coding sequence is TGCAGCGTTGCCGGGACAGGGGGTGGTGAGCAGTACTTC. Protein sequence: CSVAGTGGGEQYF.

This clone was seen a single time. This sequence joins TRBV29-1 and TRBJ2-1, with D possibly being TRBD1 or TRBD2 (5 bases each). Per germline, CDR1 SQVTM and CDR2 ANQGSEA. The CDR3 covers 12 residues. Trimming left V 3 bases short and J 8 bases short, with 11 bases between. The CDR3 DNA reads TGCAGCGTTGAGGGGGAAGTGGATGAGCAGTTCTTC. Residues: CSVEGEVDEQFF.

On this clone itself: This clone may be a read error of a much larger clone one base away. The gene calls are TRBV9 and TRBJ2-7; no reliable D call. This CDR3 spans 11 amino acids. V shed 4 bases and J shed 4 bases, with 6 bases lying between them. CDR1 is SGDLS and CDR2 is YYNGEE in the germline V gene. The CDR3 loop is CASSPGYEQYF. The CDR3 DNA is TGTGCCAGCAGCCCTGGGTACGAGCAGTACTTC.

CDR3 region: CASSSQTRDRSYEQYF. CDR3 DNA: TGTGCCAGCAGCTCTCAGACCCGGGACCGCTCCTACGAGCAGTACTTC. The chain has TRBV7-2 and TRBJ2-7, with D possibly called TRBD1 or TRBD2 (5 bases each). The V and J ends lost 4 bases and 0 bases respectively, with 16 bases between them. Germline V gene sequence: CDR1 SGHTA, CDR2 FQGNSA. CDR3 length equals 16 residues.

This rearrangement joins TRBV6-1 to TRBJ2-7, with unresolved D. Trimming removed 0 bases at V and 1 base at J, with 7 bases between. Germline V CDR1 and CDR2: MNHNS, SASEGT. The CDR3 spans 14 residues. CDR3 sequence: CASSEASRSYEQYF. DNA for the CDR3: TGTGCCAGCAGTGAAGCGTCACGGTCCTACGAGCAGTACTTC.

This chain links TRBV4-3 with TRBJ1-1; 7 nucleotides align to TRBD1. CDR3 size: 15 residues. The V and J ends lost 4 bases and 1 base, in that order; junction bases with no gene match: 6. Germline CDR1 LGHNA, CDR2 YSLEER. CDR3 nucleotides: TGCGCCAGCAGCCGAGAGGGACAGCAGAACACTGAAGCTTTCTTT. Its protein product is CASSREGQQNTEAFF.

The rearrangement links TRBV19 to TRBJ1-3; a possible D gene is TRBD1 (6 bases). From germline, CDR1 is LNHDA and CDR2 SQIVND (reference sequence). This CDR3 has 16 residues. V was trimmed by 6 bases and J by 3 bases, leaving 18 bases between them. Here the CDR3 reads CASSPEEQGYGNTIYF. The CDR3, as DNA: TGTGCCAGTAGCCCTGAGGAACAGGGTTATGGAAACACCATATATTTT.

In this sample, this clone turned up once. The chain combines TRBV7-2 with TRBJ2-7; 12 bases fit TRBD1. After removal of 5 bases from V and 4 bases from J, the junction contained 9 bases not matched to a gene. CDR3 length: 16 amino acids. Germline CDR1 SGHTA, CDR2 FQGNSA. As DNA, the CDR3 is TGTGCCAGCAGCCGACCGGCGGGACAGGGGGCTTACGAGCAGTACTTC. It yields the protein CASSRPAGQGAYEQYF.

The chain employs TRBV27 and TRBJ2-2; D is possibly TRBD2 (6 bases). The CDR3 sequence is 17 residues long. The germline V gene has CDR1 MNHEY and CDR2 SMNVEV (reference sequence). V shed 5 bases and J shed 4 bases, with 20 bases lying between them. The CDR3 DNA is TGTGCCAGCAGTCAGTTGCTTCGGACGGGAGTCACCGGGGAGCTGTTTTTT. As protein: CASSQLLRTGVTGELFF.